This record concerns one T cell receptor beta chain sequence. The data were taken from a study of shared T cell receptors in the human thymus. Some clones are missing from TCRdb's copy, which holds only in-frame ones; the method was immunoSEQ multiplex PCR. The table includes 550,000 to 800,000 clones, approximately 85% detected once. The same sample was also used in a study of human thymus T cells. That work states: Healthy Finnish infants having corrective surgery for congenital heart defects served as donors. Thymus tissue was removed during corrective cardiac surgery. V and J genes seemed to be used with bias in thymic and blood repertoires. Unrelated people showed highly overlapping thymic repertoires, related research reported.

This sequence was found in a girl less than two years old with a congenital heart defect. Input material: thymocytes.

The CDR3: CASSETGTGLSYTF. CDR3 nucleotides: TGTGCCAGCAGTGAAACCGGGACAGGGTTGAGCTACACCTTC. The V gene is TRBV25-1, the J gene TRBJ1-2, with TRBD1 matching 9 bases. CDR3 size: 14 residues. V dropped 2 bases and J dropped 9; count of bases not matched to a gene: 7. Germline assignment: CDR1 MGHDK and CDR2 SYGVNS.